Below, 10 T cell receptor beta chains from the same sample are listed, as sequenced in a study of beta chain features in type 1 diabetes. The whole isolated RNA underwent reverse transcription, so sequencing captured expressed TCRB transcripts. Generated by immunoSEQ multiplex PCR, the TCRdb table keeps only in-frame clones and is missing some. This sample yields 900,000 or so clones, of which about a sixth are seen a single time; 0.02% to 0.03% belongs to the top ten. Material: naive CD4+ T cells from blood. The receptors were gathered from a woman under 30 in good health.

This clone was counted only a few times. J is TRBJ2-3 and V is TRBV10-3, with 10 nucleotides matching TRBD2. V gave up 2 bases and J gave up 7 bases; unmatched junction bases: 9. The CDR3 covers 16 residues. Per the germline V gene, CDR1 is ENHRY and CDR2 is SYGVKD. The CDR3 loop reads CAISEQTSGIVNTQYF. The CDR3 DNA is TGTGCCATCAGTGAGCAAACTAGCGGGATCGTAAATACGCAGTATTTT.

There are a few counts of this clone. J is TRBJ1-2 and V is TRBV20-1; D is undetermined. CDR3 length: 9 residues. V dropped 6 bases and J dropped 5 bases, with 4 bases sitting between them. The germline V gene encodes CDR1 DFQATT and CDR2 SNEGSKA (reference sequence). For the CDR3, the DNA is TGCAGTGCCACATATGGCTACACCTTC. Its translation: CSATYGYTF.

This clone was detected only a few times. The chain employs TRBV10-2 and TRBJ2-5, with D perhaps TRBD2 (6 bases). The germline gives CDR1 WSHSY, CDR2 SAAADI. Trimming took off 7 bases at V and 1 base at J, with 13 bases between the two ends. The CDR3 length is 14 residues. Here the CDR3 reads CASTETSFQETQYF. CDR3 DNA: TGCGCCAGCACAGAGACTAGTTTCCAAGAGACCCAGTACTTC.

This clone was seen only a few times. This chain links TRBV4-2 with TRBJ2-7; 7 bases match TRBD1. The CDR3 runs 16 residues. In germline, CDR1 is LGHNA, CDR2 YNFKEQ. The junction had 11 bases not matched to a gene; V was cut back by 4 bases and J by 2 bases. The CDR3, as DNA: TGTGCCAGCAGCCGGGGAGTAGGGACAGAAACCTACGAGCAGTACTTC. This sequence encodes CASSRGVGTETYEQYF.

CDR3 in amino acids: CASSRLFGRATDTQYF. The CDR3 nucleotides read TGTGCCAGCAGTCGCCTTTTCGGGAGGGCAACAGATACGCAGTATTTT. This chain uses TRBV6-6 with TRBJ2-3; 8 bases fit TRBD2. From germline, CDR1 is MNHNY and CDR2 SVGAGI (reference sequence). CDR3 length equals 16 residues. Trimming at V came to 5 bases and at J to 3 bases, leaving 10 bases not matched to a gene.

V is TRBV4-1 and J is TRBJ2-1; TRBD2 aligns across 8 bases. V lost 2 bases to trimming and J lost 3 bases; unmatched junction nucleotides: 9. The CDR3 extends over 17 amino acids. From germline, CDR1 is MGHRA and CDR2 YSYEKL. The CDR3 protein is CASSQLFREGFYNEQFF. The CDR3 nucleotides are TGCGCCAGCAGCCAACTTTTTCGGGAGGGCTTCTACAATGAGCAGTTCTTC.

The chain couples TRBV9 to TRBJ1-2; no reliable D call. Trimming stripped 0 bases from V and 4 bases from J, with 7 bases between. In germline, CDR1 is SGDLS, CDR2 YYNGEE. This CDR3 is 13 amino acids long. In DNA form, the CDR3 reads TGTGCCAGCAGCGTAGGAGAAACCTATGGCTACACCTTC. This sequence encodes CASSVGETYGYTF.

J is TRBJ2-5 and V is TRBV13, with D uncertain. With 3 bases removed from V and 5 bases from J, the gap between germline ends came to 7 bases. Germline V CDR1 and CDR2: PRHDT, FYEKMQ (reference sequence). There are 12 residues in the CDR3. CDR3 loop: CASSLGFETQYF. CDR3 coding DNA: TGTGCCAGCAGCTTGGGCTTTGAGACCCAGTACTTC.

The table lists this clone with a few counts. The rearrangement uses TRBV2 and TRBJ1-1; D is unresolved. The CDR3 length is 12 residues. Between the trimmed V and J ends, which lost 4 bases and 0 bases, there was a span of 3 bases. Germline V gene sequence: CDR1 SNHLY, CDR2 FYNNEI. The CDR3 DNA is TGTGCCAGCAGTGTTGTGAACACTGAAGCTTTCTTT. Its translation: CASSVVNTEAFF.

This sequence joins TRBV5-6 and TRBJ2-7; tentatively, D is TRBD2 (5 bases). V dropped 2 bases and J dropped 5 bases, with 11 bases sitting between them. The CDR3 totals 13 residues. The germline gives CDR1 SGHDT, CDR2 YYEEEE. The CDR3 bases are TGTGCCAGCAGCTTTACGGGGTCGAACGAGCAGTACTTC. This codes for CASSFTGSNEQYF.